The 30 T cell receptor beta chains given below trace back to one sample, sequenced in a study of T cell responses to AZD1222 COVID-19 vaccine. This table comes from immunoSEQ multiplex PCR, and its TCRdb copy is limited to in-frame clones, with some not included. The top ten clones hold 9.5% to 15% of a sample with over 110,000 clones, around 94% of them seen once. This specimen consisted of peripheral blood, obtained after recovery from COVID-19. The receptors come from an adult who had recovered from COVID-19.

The chain uses TRBV20-1 and TRBJ2-4, with D hard to call. Trimming took 3 bases from V and 8 from J, leaving 8 bases between them. This CDR3 has 11 amino acids. CDR1 and CDR2 (germline): DFQATT, SNEGSKA (reference sequence). CDR3 protein: CSARPRDIQYF. CDR3 DNA sequence: TGCAGTGCTAGGCCCCGGGACATTCAGTACTTC.

The V and J genes are TRBV18 and TRBJ2-1, with D tentatively TRBD2 (5 bases). V dropped 4 bases and J dropped 3 bases, with 16 bases sitting between them. The CDR3 is 16 residues long. The germline CDR1 and CDR2 sequences are KGHSH and LQKENI. The CDR3 protein is CASSQKGLEGYNEQFF. The CDR3, as DNA: TGTGCCAGCTCACAGAAAGGGCTAGAGGGCTACAATGAGCAGTTCTTC. Using reference TRBV18 and TRBJ2-1 for the parts outside the CDR3, the full variable domain is NAGVMQNPRHLVRRRGQEARLRCSPMKGHSHVYWYRQLPEEGLKFMVYLQKENIIDESGMPKERFSAEFPKEGPSILRIQQVVRGDSAAYFCASSQKGLEGYNEQFFGPGTRLTVL.

The chain combines TRBV11-1 with TRBJ2-3; D assignment may be TRBD1 or TRBD2 (6 bases each). The V gene's germline CDR1 is SGHAT and CDR2 FQDESV (reference sequence). CDR3 length: 15 residues. V lost 5 bases and J lost 1, with 13 bases in between. CDR3 coding DNA: TGTGCCAGCAGCAGGCTGGGGGGCCGCACAGATACGCAGTATTTT. Translating it yields CASSRLGGRTDTQYF.

The chain employs TRBV18 and TRBJ1-3; weak D call: TRBD1 (6 bases). There are 15 residues in the CDR3. V lost 4 bases and J lost 4, with 14 bases in between. From germline, CDR1 is KGHSH and CDR2 LQKENI. The CDR3: CASSLGQSKGNTIYF. The CDR3 bases are TGTGCCAGCTCACTTGGACAGAGCAAGGGAAACACCATATATTTT.

The chain combines TRBV5-1 with TRBJ2-1; 10 positions match TRBD2. Germline-derived CDR1 and CDR2 are SGHRS and YFSETQ. J lost 4 bases, V lost 1 base, and 11 bases had no gene match. CDR3 length: 18 amino acids. The CDR3 here is CASSLNPSLAGAYNEQFF. The DNA for the CDR3 is TGCGCCAGCAGCTTGAATCCCTCTCTAGCGGGAGCTTACAATGAGCAGTTCTTC.

This sequence joins TRBV5-1 and TRBJ2-3, with D possibly called TRBD1 or TRBD2 (5 bases each). Trimming pared 2 bases from V and 6 bases from J, leaving 10 bases between. The CDR3 is made up of 13 amino acids. CDR1 and CDR2 (germline): SGHRS, YFSETQ. Here the CDR3 reads CASSLPEGDTQYF. In nucleotides, the CDR3 is TGCGCCAGCAGCTTACCCGAGGGGGATACGCAGTATTTT.

This clone was recorded a few times. This chain connects TRBV2 to TRBJ2-7; the match to TRBD1 covers 9 bases. The CDR3 has 16 amino acids. Germline trimming cut 4 bases from V and 6 bases from J; bases unmatched to any gene: 13. The germline V gene encodes CDR1 SNHLY and CDR2 FYNNEI. The CDR3 region has the DNA TGTGCCAGCAGTGCCCGCACCGGGACAGGGAATAGCGAGCAGTACTTC. Translating gives CASSARTGTGNSEQYF.

This chain links TRBV18 with TRBJ1-1; D is uncertain. Germline CDR1 and CDR2: KGHSH and LQKENI. Trimming removed 3 bases at V and 1 base at J, with 15 bases between. This CDR3 has 16 residues. The DNA for the CDR3 is TGTGCCAGCTCACCTCTATCTGGGGTCTCGAACACTGAAGCTTTCTTT. Encoded protein: CASSPLSGVSNTEAFF.

The chain is built from TRBV5-1 and TRBJ2-7; 8 bases match TRBD2. Losses at the gene ends were 4 bases for V and 5 bases for J; bases not matched to a gene: 2. The CDR3 sequence is 12 residues long. Germline assignment: CDR1 SGHRS and CDR2 YFSETQ. The DNA of the CDR3 is TGCGCCAGCAGCCTCGGGGGGGACGAGCAGTACTTC. This sequence encodes CASSLGGDEQYF. The whole variable domain, filled in from reference TRBV5-1 and TRBJ2-7, reads KAGVTQTPRYLIKTRGQQVTLSCSPISGHRSVSWYQQTPGQGLQFLFEYFSETQRNKGNFPGRFSGRQFSNSRSEMNVSTLELGDSALYLCASSLGGDEQYFGPGTRLTVT.

This chain joins TRBV6-6 and TRBJ2-5; D is possibly TRBD2 (5 bases). Trimming removed 8 bases from V and 0 bases from J, with 16 bases in between. This CDR3 is built from 15 residues. In germline, CDR1 is MNHNY, CDR2 SVGAGI (reference sequence). CDR3 sequence: CASRPGRRYQETQYF. The CDR3 DNA follows: TGTGCCAGCCGTCCCGGACGGAGGTACCAAGAGACCCAGTACTTC.

The chain employs TRBV11-3 and TRBJ2-6; D is possibly TRBD2 (6 bases). Trimming left V 5 bases short and J 1 base short, with 15 bases between. The germline V gene has CDR1 SGHNT and CDR2 YENEEA. The CDR3 covers 17 residues. The CDR3 loop is CASSPGVGSSGANVLTF. As DNA, the CDR3 is TGTGCCAGCAGCCCGGGGGTGGGCTCATCTGGGGCCAACGTCCTGACTTTC.

The chain combines TRBV7-3 with TRBJ2-5; TRBD2 matches 11 bases. The V segment lost 5 bases and the J segment 4 bases; nucleotides outside the gene matches: 12. Germline V gene sequence: CDR1 SGHTA, CDR2 FQGTGA. The CDR3 runs 17 residues. The CDR3 loop is CASSLKSSSGRLETQYF. The CDR3 DNA reads as TGTGCCAGCAGCCTCAAAAGTTCTAGCGGGAGGTTAGAGACCCAGTACTTC.

This chain uses TRBV5-1 with TRBJ2-2; D remains ambiguous. Looked up from germline, CDR1 is SGHRS and CDR2 is YFSETQ. The CDR3 is 16 amino acids. V was trimmed by 0 bases and J by 4 bases, leaving 13 bases between them. In nucleotides, the CDR3 is TGCGCCAGCAGCTTGGCACTACTGGTGGTCACCGGGGAGCTGTTTTTT. This sequence encodes CASSLALLVVTGELFF.

The chain's CDR3 is CASSVIGDRVSGANVLTF. As DNA, the CDR3 is TGTGCCAGCAGCGTAATTGGGGACAGGGTCTCTGGGGCCAACGTCCTGACTTTC. The genes are TRBV9 and TRBJ2-6, with 9 bases fitting TRBD1. Germline CDR1 is SGDLS and CDR2 is YYNGEE. Trimming at V came to 1 base and at J to 0 bases, leaving 5 bases not matched to a gene. The CDR3 extends over 18 amino acids.

This clone was observed a handful of times. This sequence joins TRBV6-1 and TRBJ2-1, with 10 nucleotides matching TRBD2. Germline V gene data show CDR1 as MNHNS and CDR2 as SASEGT. Germline trimming cut 1 base from V and 6 bases from J; bases unmatched to any gene: 3. This CDR3 comprises 15 residues. CDR3 region: CASSEEIAGGNEQFF. In DNA, the CDR3 is TGTGCCAGCAGTGAAGAAATAGCGGGAGGCAATGAGCAGTTCTTC.

The rearrangement joins TRBV5-5 to TRBJ1-4, with 10 bases matching TRBD1. J gave up 8 bases and V 3 bases, and 4 bases lay outside the gene matches. Germline values: CDR1 SGHKS, CDR2 YYEKEE (reference sequence). This CDR3 has 14 amino acids. CDR3 loop: CASSSGQGREKLFF. The CDR3 DNA reads as TGTGCCAGCAGCTCGGGACAGGGGCGGGAAAAACTGTTTTTT.

The chain recombines TRBV20-1 with TRBJ1-2, with D possibly TRBD1 on 5 matching bases. V was shortened by 3 bases and J by 4 bases, with 30 bases between the two germline ends. The CDR3 covers 19 residues. Germline V gives CDR1 DFQATT, CDR2 SNEGSKA (reference sequence). The CDR3 DNA sequence: TGCAGTGCTAGTCGGCCGCCTCTAGCTCTCGGGGCCCCTCTCTATGGCTACACCTTC. This gives the protein CSASRPPLALGAPLYGYTF.

The rearrangement uses TRBV30 and TRBJ1-1; D not resolved. The ends were cut back, 1 base at V and 1 base at J, with 7 bases in the middle. This CDR3 contains 13 residues. Germline V gene lookup returns CDR1 GTSNPN and CDR2 SVGIG (reference sequence). The CDR3, as DNA: TGTGCCTGGAGTGGGAATTGGAACACTGAAGCTTTCTTT. It specifies CAWSGNWNTEAFF.

This clone was found once. The chain joins TRBV6-5 to TRBJ1-5, with D hard to call. The CDR3 has 13 residues. Germline CDR1 reads MNHEY; CDR2 reads SVGAGI. The V gene lost 6 bases and the J gene lost 7 bases, with 13 bases spanning the gap. Here the CDR3 reads CASSPGLMQPQHF. In nucleotides, the CDR3 is TGTGCCAGCAGCCCGGGTTTAATGCAGCCCCAGCATTTT.

In DNA form, the CDR3 reads TGTGCCAGCAGCGTAGGCGTGGGAGGGACGTACGATGAGCAGTTCTTC. Translation gives CASSVGVGGTYDEQFF. The rearrangement uses TRBV9 and TRBJ2-1; 7 bases match TRBD2. CDR1 SGDLS and CDR2 YYNGEE come from the germline V gene. CDR3 length equals 16 residues. After removal of 0 bases from V and 8 bases from J, the junction contained 11 bases not matched to a gene.

The gene calls are TRBV4-2 and TRBJ1-1, with unresolved D. The V and J ends lost 4 bases and 5 bases respectively, with 20 bases between them. There are 16 residues in the CDR3. CDR1 and CDR2 (germline): LGHNA, YNFKEQ. CDR3 amino acids: CASSRVPPGVHTEAFF. The CDR3 DNA follows: TGTGCCAGCAGCCGGGTTCCTCCGGGAGTGCATACTGAAGCTTTCTTT.

The chain joins TRBV9 to TRBJ2-1; 8 bases line up with TRBD2. The V gene end was trimmed by 3 bases and the J gene end by 5 bases; junction bases not matched to a gene: 7. CDR3 length: 15 residues. Per germline, CDR1 SGDLS and CDR2 YYNGEE. The CDR3 DNA sequence: TGTGCCAGCAGCGCCTCGAGCGGGAGACACAATGAGCAGTTCTTC. Protein sequence: CASSASSGRHNEQFF.

The rearrangement joins TRBV19 to TRBJ1-1; possibly TRBD1 for D (5 bases). The CDR3 loop spans 16 amino acids. Germline values: CDR1 LNHDA, CDR2 SQIVND (reference sequence). With 1 base removed from V and 5 bases from J, the gap between germline ends came to 17 bases. This CDR3 reads CASSIGALAGGTEAFF. CDR3 nucleotide sequence: TGTGCCAGTAGTATAGGGGCATTGGCGGGGGGTACTGAAGCTTTCTTT.

The J gene is TRBJ1-2, the V gene TRBV7-9; D is ambiguous. Looked up from germline, CDR1 is SEHNR and CDR2 is FQNEAQ (reference sequence). The CDR3 extends over 15 amino acids. V was clipped by 5 bases and J by 0 bases, with 13 bases between them. The CDR3 coding sequence is TGTGCCAGCAGCCACTCGGGAGGATCTAACTATGGCTACACCTTC. This gives the protein CASSHSGGSNYGYTF. The full variable domain, completed using reference TRBV7-9 and TRBJ1-2, is DTGVSQNPRHKITKRGQNVTFRCDPISEHNRLYWYRQTLGQGPEFLTYFQNEAQLEKSRLLSDRFSAERPKGSFSTLEIQRTEQGDSAMYLCASSHSGGSNYGYTFGSGTRLTVV.

The V and J genes are TRBV24-1 and TRBJ2-5; TRBD2 aligns across 9 bases. The CDR3 has 15 amino acids. Per germline, CDR1 KGHDR and CDR2 SFDVKD. J gave up 2 bases and V 5 bases, and 5 bases lay outside the gene matches. The CDR3 bases are TGTGCCACCAGTGTAGCGGGAGCTTTGCAAGAGACCCAGTACTTC. Amino acids: CATSVAGALQETQYF.

As regards this clone: The junction departs from the called germline gene at one end, perhaps through a read error. The J gene is TRBJ2-3, the V gene TRBV9; tentatively, D is TRBD1 or TRBD2 (5 bases each). Germline assignment: CDR1 SGDLS and CDR2 YYNGEE. The CDR3 contains 13 residues. CDR3 residues: CASSVASTGTQYF. The CDR3 DNA reads as TGTGCCAGCAGCGTAGCTAGCACAGGTACGCAGTATTTT.

The rearrangement joins TRBV27 to TRBJ2-1; tentative D call: TRBD2 (5 bases). Germline CDR1 and CDR2: MNHEY and SMNVEV (reference sequence). Trimming pared 5 bases from V and 2 bases from J, leaving 13 bases between. This CDR3 has 15 amino acids. The CDR3 DNA reads as TGTGCCAGCAGTCCCTTTAGAGGGCCCTACAATGAGCAGTTCTTC. Residues: CASSPFRGPYNEQFF.

The rearrangement uses TRBV7-3 and TRBJ1-1; D is unclear. CDR1 SGHTA and CDR2 FQGTGA come from the germline V gene. V was shortened by 1 base and J by 0 bases, with 3 bases between the two germline ends. This CDR3 is built from 13 residues. DNA of the CDR3: TGTGCCAGCAGCTTAAGGTTGAACACTGAAGCTTTCTTT. Its protein is CASSLRLNTEAFF.

The chain couples TRBV7-9 to TRBJ2-5; 13 nucleotides line up with TRBD2. CDR1 is SEHNR and CDR2 is FQNEAQ in the germline V gene (reference sequence). The junction had 6 bases not matched to a gene; V was cut back by 4 bases and J by 4 bases. The CDR3 runs 16 residues. As DNA, the CDR3 is TGTGCCAGCAGCTCCGGACTAGCGGGAGTTATAGAGACCCAGTACTTC. The encoded protein is CASSSGLAGVIETQYF.

The chain links TRBV29-1 to TRBJ1-4; TRBD1 matches 7 bases. Germline-derived CDR1 and CDR2 are SQVTM and ANQGSEA. This CDR3 is built from 14 residues. With 6 bases clipped from V and 1 base from J, the junction kept 5 bases outside the gene matches. The CDR3 DNA is TGCAGCGTCATAGGGGGCAGAACTAATGAAAAACTGTTTTTT. This translates into CSVIGGRTNEKLFF.